This T cell receptor beta chain originates from a study of OX40 agonist ivuxolimab in advanced cancers. This table comes from immunoSEQ multiplex PCR, and its TCRdb copy is limited to in-frame clones, with some not included. The sample shows some 90,000 clones, 75% to 95% of them seen only once. The sequencing here drew on CD4+ or CD8+ T cells sorted from blood, taken in a trial of the OX40 agonist ivuxolimab. The TCR comes from an adult with an advanced solid tumor such as melanoma, head and neck, liver or kidney cancer.

The CDR3 nucleotides are TGTGCCAGCAGCACTCGACGATTCAATGAGCAGTTCTTC. Protein product: CASSTRRFNEQFF. The chain combines TRBV7-9 with TRBJ2-1; no reliable D call. Germline V gene lookup returns CDR1 SEHNR and CDR2 FQNEAQ (reference sequence). With 5 bases removed from V and 6 bases from J, the gap between germline ends came to 11 bases. This CDR3 is 13 amino acids long.